The next 6 T cell receptor beta chains were all read from a single sample in a study of technical replicates of blood from a handful of donors. Assay used: immunoSEQ multiplex PCR; TCRdb lists only in-frame clones, some missing. Of roughly 60,000 clones listed, about nine tenths are singletons. The sequencing input was PBMCs. The receptors originated from a human donor in good health. Some clones in this sample may be carry-over from other donors' samples.

This chain links TRBV7-8 with TRBJ1-5, with D possibly matching TRBD1 (5 bases). V shed 5 bases and J shed 7 bases, with 18 bases lying between them. Germline V CDR1 and CDR2: SGHVS, FQNEAQ. The CDR3 has 15 residues. CDR3 sequence (DNA): TGTGCCAGCAGCGGATTCGGGGGGGTAGGCCAGCCCCAGCATTTT. It yields the protein CASSGFGGVGQPQHF.

The rearrangement uses TRBV10-3 and TRBJ2-5; no reliable D call. The V gene's germline CDR1 is ENHRY and CDR2 SYGVKD. This CDR3 is 11 amino acids long. Trimming left V 6 bases short and J 2 bases short, with 4 bases between. This CDR3 reads CAIRQQETQYF. CDR3 bases: TGTGCCATCAGACAACAAGAGACCCAGTACTTC.

The gene calls are TRBV6-1 and TRBJ1-5, with D maybe TRBD1 (6 bases). Germline-derived CDR1 and CDR2 are MNHNS and SASEGT. The CDR3 loop spans 14 amino acids. Trimming cost V 10 bases and J 0 bases, with 13 bases left between them. The CDR3 spells CATKDSYSNQPQHF. In nucleotides, the CDR3 is TGTGCCACCAAGGACAGCTATAGCAATCAGCCCCAGCATTTT.

The chain has TRBV19 and TRBJ1-2; D perhaps matches TRBD1 (6 bases). V lost 10 bases to trimming and J lost 0 bases, with 12 bases between them. Germline CDR1 is LNHDA and CDR2 is SQIVND (reference sequence). The CDR3 contains 13 residues. Written as DNA, the CDR3 is TGTGCCACCAGGGACACCTCTAACTATGGCTACACCTTC. This gives the protein CATRDTSNYGYTF.

This rearrangement joins TRBV10-2 to TRBJ2-7; TRBD2 aligns across 7 bases. The CDR3 is 15 amino acids. The germline V gene has CDR1 WSHSY and CDR2 SAAADI. V shed 2 bases and J 7 bases; nucleotides not matched to a gene: 11. CDR3 residues: CASSEEAVGRGEQYF. In DNA form, the CDR3 reads TGCGCCAGCAGTGAGGAAGCTGTAGGGAGGGGTGAGCAGTACTTC.

The rearrangement links TRBV7-8 to TRBJ2-5; D possibly corresponds to TRBD2 (5 bases). Between the trimmed V and J ends, which lost 4 bases and 5 bases, there was a span of 11 bases. This CDR3 spans 13 amino acids. Germline V gives CDR1 SGHVS, CDR2 FQNEAQ. The DNA for the CDR3 is TGTGCCAGCAGCTCCCAAGCGGTGGAGACCCAGTACTTC. It encodes CASSSQAVETQYF.